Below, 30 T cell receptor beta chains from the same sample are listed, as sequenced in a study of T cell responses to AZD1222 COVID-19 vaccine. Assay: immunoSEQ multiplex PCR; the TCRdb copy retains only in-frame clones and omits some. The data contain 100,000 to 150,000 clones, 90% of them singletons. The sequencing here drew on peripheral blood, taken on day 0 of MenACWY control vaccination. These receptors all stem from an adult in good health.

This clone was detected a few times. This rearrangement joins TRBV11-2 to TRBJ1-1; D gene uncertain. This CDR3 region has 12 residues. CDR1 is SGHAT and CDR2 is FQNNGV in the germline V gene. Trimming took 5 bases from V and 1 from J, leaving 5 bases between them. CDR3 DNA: TGTGCCAGCAGCCTTCGGAACACTGAAGCTTTCTTT. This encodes CASSLRNTEAFF.

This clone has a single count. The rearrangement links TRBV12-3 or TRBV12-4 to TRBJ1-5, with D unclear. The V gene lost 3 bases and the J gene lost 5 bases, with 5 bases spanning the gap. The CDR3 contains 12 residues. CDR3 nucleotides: TGTGCCAGCAGTTTCCCTTATCAGCCCCAGCATTTT. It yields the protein CASSFPYQPQHF.

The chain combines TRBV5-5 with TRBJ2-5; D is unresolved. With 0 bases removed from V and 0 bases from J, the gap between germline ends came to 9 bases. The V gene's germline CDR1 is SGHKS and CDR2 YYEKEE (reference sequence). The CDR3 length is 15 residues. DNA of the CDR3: TGTGCCAGCAGCTTGGCCGCTTGGTACCAAGAGACCCAGTACTTC. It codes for CASSLAAWYQETQYF.

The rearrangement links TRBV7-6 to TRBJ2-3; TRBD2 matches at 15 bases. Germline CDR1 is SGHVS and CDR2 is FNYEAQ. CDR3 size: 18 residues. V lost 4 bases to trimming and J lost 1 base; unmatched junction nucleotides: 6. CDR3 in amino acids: CASSSEGLAGGRTDTQYF. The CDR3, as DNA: TGTGCCAGCAGCTCCGAGGGACTAGCGGGGGGACGCACAGATACGCAGTATTTT.

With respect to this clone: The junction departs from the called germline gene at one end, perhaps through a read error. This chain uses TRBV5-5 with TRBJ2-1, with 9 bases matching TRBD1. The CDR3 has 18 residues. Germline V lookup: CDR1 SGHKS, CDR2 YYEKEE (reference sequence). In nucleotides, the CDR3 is TGTGCCAACAGCTTGGCCGGCTTAGGACAGGGGCACTACAATGAGCAGTTCTTC. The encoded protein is CANSLAGLGQGHYNEQFF. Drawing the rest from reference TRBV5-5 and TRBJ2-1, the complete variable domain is DAGVTQSPTHLIKTRGQQVTLRCSPISGHKSVSWYQQVLGQGPQFIFQYYEKEERGRGNFPDRFSARQFPNYSSELNVNALLLGDSALYLCANSLAGLGQGHYNEQFFGPGTRLTVL.

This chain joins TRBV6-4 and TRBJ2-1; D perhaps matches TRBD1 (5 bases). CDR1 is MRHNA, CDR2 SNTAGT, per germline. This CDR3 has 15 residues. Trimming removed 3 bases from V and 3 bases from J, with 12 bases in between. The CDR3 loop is CASSELQGHYNEQFF. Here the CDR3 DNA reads TGTGCCAGCAGTGAACTCCAGGGTCACTACAATGAGCAGTTCTTC.

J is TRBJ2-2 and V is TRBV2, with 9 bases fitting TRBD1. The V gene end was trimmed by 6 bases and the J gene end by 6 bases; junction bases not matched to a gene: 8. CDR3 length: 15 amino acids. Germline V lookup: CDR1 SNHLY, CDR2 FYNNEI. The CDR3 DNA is TGTGCCAGCAGCGCACCGACAGGGGGACCCGGGGAGCTGTTTTTT. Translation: CASSAPTGGPGELFF. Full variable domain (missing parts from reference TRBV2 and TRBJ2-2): EPEVTQTPSHQVTQMGQEVILRCVPISNHLYFYWYRQILGQKVEFLVSFYNNEISEKSEIFDDQFSVERPDGSNFTLKIRSTKLEDSAMYFCASSAPTGGPGELFFGEGSRLTVL.

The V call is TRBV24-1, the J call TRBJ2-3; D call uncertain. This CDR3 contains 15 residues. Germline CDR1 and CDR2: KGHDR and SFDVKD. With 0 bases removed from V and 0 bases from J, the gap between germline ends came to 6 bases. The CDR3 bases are TGTGCCACCAGTGATTTGGGTCAGAGCACAGATACGCAGTATTTT. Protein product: CATSDLGQSTDTQYF.

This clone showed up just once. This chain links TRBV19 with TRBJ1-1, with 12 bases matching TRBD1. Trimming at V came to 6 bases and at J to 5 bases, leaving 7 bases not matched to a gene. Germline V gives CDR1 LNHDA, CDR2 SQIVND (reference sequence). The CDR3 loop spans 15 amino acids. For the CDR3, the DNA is TGTGCCAGTAGCACGGGACAGGGGGCCTGGACTGAAGCTTTCTTT. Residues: CASSTGQGAWTEAFF.

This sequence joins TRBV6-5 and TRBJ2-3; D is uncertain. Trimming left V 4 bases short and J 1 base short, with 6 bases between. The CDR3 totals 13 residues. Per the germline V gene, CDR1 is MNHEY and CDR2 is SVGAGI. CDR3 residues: CASSLVGTDTQYF. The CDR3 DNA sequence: TGTGCCAGCAGTTTAGTAGGCACAGATACGCAGTATTTT.

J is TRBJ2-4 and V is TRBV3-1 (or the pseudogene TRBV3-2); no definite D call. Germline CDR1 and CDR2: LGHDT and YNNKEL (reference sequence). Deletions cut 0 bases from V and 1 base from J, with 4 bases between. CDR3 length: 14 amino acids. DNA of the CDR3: TGTGCCAGCAGCCAAGAAGGGGCCAAAAACATTCAGTACTTC. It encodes CASSQEGAKNIQYF.

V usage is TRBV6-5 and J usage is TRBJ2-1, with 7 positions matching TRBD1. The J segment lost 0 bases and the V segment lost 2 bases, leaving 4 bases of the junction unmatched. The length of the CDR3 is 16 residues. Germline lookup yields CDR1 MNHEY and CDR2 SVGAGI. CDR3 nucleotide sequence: TGTGCCAGCAGTTACAGCTGGACAGGCTCCTACAATGAGCAGTTCTTC. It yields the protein CASSYSWTGSYNEQFF.

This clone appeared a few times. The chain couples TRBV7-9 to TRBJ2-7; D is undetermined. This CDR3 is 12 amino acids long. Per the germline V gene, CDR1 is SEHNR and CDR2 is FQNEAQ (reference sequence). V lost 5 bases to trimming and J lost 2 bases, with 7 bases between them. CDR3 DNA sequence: TGTGCCAGCAGCCCCCCGGCCTACGAGCAGTACTTC. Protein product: CASSPPAYEQYF. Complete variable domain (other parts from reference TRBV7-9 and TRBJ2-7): DTGVSQNPRHKITKRGQNVTFRCDPISEHNRLYWYRQTLGQGPEFLTYFQNEAQLEKSRLLSDRFSAERPKGSFSTLEIQRTEQGDSAMYLCASSPPAYEQYFGPGTRLTVT.

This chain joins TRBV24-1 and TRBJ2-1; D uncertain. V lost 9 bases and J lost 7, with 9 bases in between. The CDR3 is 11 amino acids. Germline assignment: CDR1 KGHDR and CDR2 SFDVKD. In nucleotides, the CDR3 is TGTGCCACCCCCGCCGGGAATGAGCAGTTCTTC. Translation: CATPAGNEQFF.

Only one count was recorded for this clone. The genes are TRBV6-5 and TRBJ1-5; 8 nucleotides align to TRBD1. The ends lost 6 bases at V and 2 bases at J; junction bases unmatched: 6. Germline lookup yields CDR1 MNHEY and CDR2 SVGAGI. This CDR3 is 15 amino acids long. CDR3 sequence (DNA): TGTGCCAGCAGGACCGGACAGGGAGGCAATCAGCCCCAGCATTTT. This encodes CASRTGQGGNQPQHF.

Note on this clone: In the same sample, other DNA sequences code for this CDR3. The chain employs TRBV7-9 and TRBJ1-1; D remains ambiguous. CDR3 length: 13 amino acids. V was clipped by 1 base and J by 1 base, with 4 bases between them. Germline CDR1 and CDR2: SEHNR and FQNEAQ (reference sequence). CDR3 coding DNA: TGTGCCAGCAGCTTAGGGGCGAACACTGAAGCTTTCTTT. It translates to CASSLGANTEAFF.

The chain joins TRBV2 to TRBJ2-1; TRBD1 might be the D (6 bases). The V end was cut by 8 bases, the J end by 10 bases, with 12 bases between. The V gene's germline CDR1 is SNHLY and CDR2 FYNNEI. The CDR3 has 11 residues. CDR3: CASQIQGEQFF. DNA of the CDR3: TGTGCCAGCCAGATCCAGGGGGAGCAGTTCTTC.

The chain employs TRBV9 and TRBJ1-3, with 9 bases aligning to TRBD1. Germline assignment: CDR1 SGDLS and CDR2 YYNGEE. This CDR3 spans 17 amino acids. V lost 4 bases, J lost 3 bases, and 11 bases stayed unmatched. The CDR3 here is CASSTGGTGPLGNTIYF. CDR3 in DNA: TGTGCCAGCAGCACGGGAGGGACAGGGCCACTTGGAAACACCATATATTTT.

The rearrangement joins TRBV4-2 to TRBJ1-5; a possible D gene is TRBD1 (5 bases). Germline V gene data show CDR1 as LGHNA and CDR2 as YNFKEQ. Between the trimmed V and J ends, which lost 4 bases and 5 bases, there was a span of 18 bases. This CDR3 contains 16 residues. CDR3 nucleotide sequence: TGTGCCAGCAGCCTCTCGGACATAGGGGTCGATCAGCCCCAGCATTTT. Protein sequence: CASSLSDIGVDQPQHF.

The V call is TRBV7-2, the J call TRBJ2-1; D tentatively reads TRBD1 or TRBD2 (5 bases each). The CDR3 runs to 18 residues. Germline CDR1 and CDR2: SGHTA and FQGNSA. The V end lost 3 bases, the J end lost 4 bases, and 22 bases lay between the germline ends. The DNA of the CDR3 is TGTGCCAGCAGCTTCTATCGCAGACTCTCCGGGGCTTACAATGAGCAGTTCTTC. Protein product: CASSFYRRLSGAYNEQFF. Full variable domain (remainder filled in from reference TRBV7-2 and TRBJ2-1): GAGVSQSPSNKVTEKGKDVELRCDPISGHTALYWYRQSLGQGLEFLIYFQGNSAPDKSGLPSDRFSAERTGGSVSTLTIQRTQQEDSAVYLCASSFYRRLSGAYNEQFFGPGTRLTVL.

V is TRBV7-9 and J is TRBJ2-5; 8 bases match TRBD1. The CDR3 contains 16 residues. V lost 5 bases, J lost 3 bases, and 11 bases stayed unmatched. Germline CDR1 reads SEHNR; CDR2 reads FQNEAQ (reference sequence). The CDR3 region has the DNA TGTGCCAGCAGCGCTTACAGGGGGAACCAAAAAGAGACCCAGTACTTC. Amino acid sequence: CASSAYRGNQKETQYF.

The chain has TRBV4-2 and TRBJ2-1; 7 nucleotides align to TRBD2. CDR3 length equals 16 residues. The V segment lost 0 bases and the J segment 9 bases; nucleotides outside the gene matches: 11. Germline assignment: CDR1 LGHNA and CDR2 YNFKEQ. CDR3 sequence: CASSQDNRLAATEQFF. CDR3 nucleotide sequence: TGTGCCAGCAGCCAAGACAACCGACTAGCCGCAACTGAGCAGTTCTTC.

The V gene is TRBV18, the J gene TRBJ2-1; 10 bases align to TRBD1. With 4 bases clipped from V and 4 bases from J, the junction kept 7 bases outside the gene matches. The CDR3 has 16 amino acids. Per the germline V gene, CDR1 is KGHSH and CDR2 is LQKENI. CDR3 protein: CASSLGTGAGYNEQFF. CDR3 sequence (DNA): TGTGCCAGCTCACTTGGGACAGGGGCTGGATACAATGAGCAGTTCTTC.

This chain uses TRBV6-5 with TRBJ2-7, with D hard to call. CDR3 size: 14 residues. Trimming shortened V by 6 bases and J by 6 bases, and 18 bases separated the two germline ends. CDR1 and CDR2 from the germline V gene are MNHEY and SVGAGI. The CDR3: CASRCRTLGCEQYF. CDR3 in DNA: TGTGCCAGCAGATGCCGGACCTTAGGGTGCGAGCAGTACTTC.

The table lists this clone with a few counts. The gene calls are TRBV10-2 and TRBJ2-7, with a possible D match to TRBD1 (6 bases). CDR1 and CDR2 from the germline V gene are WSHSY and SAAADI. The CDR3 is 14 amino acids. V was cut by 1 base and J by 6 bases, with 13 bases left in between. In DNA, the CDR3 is TGCGCCAGCAGTGAGTTTCAGGGGCTGGGCGAGCAGTACTTC. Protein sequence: CASSEFQGLGEQYF.

The CDR3 reads CASSYRRGGYGYTF. The CDR3 bases are TGTGCCAGCAGTTACCGCAGGGGAGGCTATGGCTACACCTTC. The gene calls are TRBV6-5 and TRBJ1-2; D is perhaps TRBD1 (6 bases). Trimming shortened V by 2 bases and J by 4 bases, and 11 bases separated the two germline ends. Germline values: CDR1 MNHEY, CDR2 SVGAGI. CDR3 length: 14 amino acids.

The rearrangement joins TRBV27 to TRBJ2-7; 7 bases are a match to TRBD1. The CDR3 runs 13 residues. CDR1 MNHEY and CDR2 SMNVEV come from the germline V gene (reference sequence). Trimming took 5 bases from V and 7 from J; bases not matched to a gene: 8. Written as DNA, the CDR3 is TGTGCCAGCAGTAATACAGGGGTAGAGGAGCAGTACGTC. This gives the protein CASSNTGVEEQYV.

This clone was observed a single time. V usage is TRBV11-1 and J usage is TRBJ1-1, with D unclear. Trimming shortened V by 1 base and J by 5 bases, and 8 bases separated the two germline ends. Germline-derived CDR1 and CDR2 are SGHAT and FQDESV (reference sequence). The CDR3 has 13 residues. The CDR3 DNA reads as TGTGCCAGCAGCTTAGATCCCCGGACTGAAGCTTTCTTT. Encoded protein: CASSLDPRTEAFF.

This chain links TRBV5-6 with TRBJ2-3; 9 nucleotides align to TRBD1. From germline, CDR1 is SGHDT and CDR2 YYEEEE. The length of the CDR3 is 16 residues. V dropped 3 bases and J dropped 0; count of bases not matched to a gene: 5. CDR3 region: CASSWGQGISTDTQYF. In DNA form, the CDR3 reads TGTGCCAGCAGCTGGGGACAGGGAATTAGCACAGATACGCAGTATTTT.

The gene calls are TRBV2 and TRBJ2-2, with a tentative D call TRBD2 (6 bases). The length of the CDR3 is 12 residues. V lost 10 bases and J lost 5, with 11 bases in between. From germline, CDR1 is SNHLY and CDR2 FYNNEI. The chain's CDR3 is CATRRETGELFF. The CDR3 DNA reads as TGTGCCACCCGGAGGGAAACCGGGGAGCTGTTTTTT.